Reported below is one T cell receptor beta chain. This sample stems from a study of blood T cell repertoires in COVID-19. Study context: Nucleic acid was either cDNA or gDNA, and it came from T cells, B-cell-depleted T cells, or PBMCs.

The authors' processing: Estimation of nucleated cell counts was performed using reference gene primer amplification. The assay was immunoSEQ multiplex PCR, and TCRdb's table has in-frame clones only and misses some. The V and J calls and clone size are taken from that table; D and trimming were inferred from the DNA. This table holds approximately 200,000 clones, approximately 80% found once. Participants were aged about 18 to 100 years from approximately 25 US areas. Donors were grouped by their self-reported clinical history. The sample comprised PBMCs or T cells enriched from blood (not recorded which). This clonotype was obtained from a woman in her thirties or forties with acute COVID-19.

Written as DNA, the CDR3 is TGTGCCAGCAGCTTAACCGGGACTAGCGGGGAGACCCAGTACTTC. It codes for CASSLTGTSGETQYF. V usage is TRBV7-3 and J usage is TRBJ2-5; 12 positions agree with TRBD2. This CDR3 is 15 amino acids long. Germline V gene data show CDR1 as SGHTA and CDR2 as FQGTGA. The ends lost 0 bases at V and 5 bases at J; junction bases unmatched: 1.